One sample yielded the 29 T cell receptor beta chains listed below, sequenced in a study of beta chain features in type 1 diabetes. Investigators reverse transcribed all isolated RNA, so they sequenced expressed TCRB transcripts. Sequencing was performed with immunoSEQ multiplex PCR; in TCRdb, only in-frame clones are kept and a portion is missing. The sample lists about 330,000 clones, 9.5% to 12% seen once, with 0.015% in the top ten. The sample was naive CD4+ T cells from blood. These receptors were obtained from a woman aged 25-40 years in good health.

The chain joins TRBV30 to TRBJ2-1; 11 nucleotides match TRBD2. Germline V gene sequence: CDR1 GTSNPN, CDR2 SVGIG (reference sequence). V lost 2 bases, J lost 14 bases, and 5 bases stayed unmatched. CDR3 length: 12 residues. Here the CDR3 DNA reads TGTGCCTGGAGTTTAGGACTAGCGGGTGAGTTCTTC. The encoded protein is CAWSLGLAGEFF.

The CDR3 region is CASSIEAAGSSYNEQFF. CDR3 sequence (DNA): TGTGCCAGTAGTATAGAGGCAGCAGGAAGCTCCTACAATGAGCAGTTCTTC. The chain uses TRBV19 and TRBJ2-1; D is ambiguous. The germline V and J ends were trimmed by 0 bases and 0 bases, with 12 bases remaining between them. This CDR3 has 17 residues. Per germline, CDR1 LNHDA and CDR2 SQIVND (reference sequence).

This clone has only a few counts. This chain connects TRBV29-1 to TRBJ2-4; 8 bases agree with TRBD1. The germline V gene encodes CDR1 SQVTM and CDR2 ANQGSEA. Unmatched junction bases numbered 12, after V lost 6 bases and J lost 8 bases. The CDR3 loop spans 14 amino acids. For the CDR3, the DNA is TGCAGCGTGAGACAGGGGCCCGTGTTTGACATTCAGTACTTC. Translating it yields CSVRQGPVFDIQYF.

The gene calls are TRBV9 and TRBJ2-2, with 8 bases identical to TRBD1. The CDR3 is 15 amino acids. Losses at the gene ends were 5 bases for V and 4 bases for J; bases not matched to a gene: 7. Germline V lookup: CDR1 SGDLS, CDR2 YYNGEE. CDR3 sequence (DNA): TGTGCCAGCAGTGCCGACAGGGGTAGCACCGGGGAGCTGTTTTTT. Amino acid sequence: CASSADRGSTGELFF.

This clone was counted between two and nine times. The rearrangement links TRBV19 to TRBJ2-1; 8 positions agree with TRBD2. Germline V CDR1 and CDR2: LNHDA, SQIVND (reference sequence). J was trimmed by 0 bases and V by 9 bases; bases with no gene match: 1. The CDR3 is made up of 13 amino acids. The CDR3 loop is CASGTSSYNEQFF. In DNA, the CDR3 is TGTGCCAGCGGGACTAGCTCCTACAATGAGCAGTTCTTC. Complete variable domain (other parts from reference TRBV19 and TRBJ2-1): DGGITQSPKYLFRKEGQNVTLSCEQNLNHDAMYWYRQDPGQGLRLIYYSQIVNDFQKGDIAEGYSVSREKKESFPLTVTSAQKNPTAFYLCASGTSSYNEQFFGPGTRLTVL.

The genes are TRBV28 and TRBJ1-5, with unresolved D. Germline V gene data show CDR1 as MDHEN and CDR2 as SYDVKM. This CDR3 has 15 residues. V lost 3 bases, J lost 2 bases, and 11 bases lay in between. This CDR3 reads CASSFRSAGNQPQHF. In DNA, the CDR3 is TGTGCCAGCAGTTTTCGGAGTGCGGGCAATCAGCCCCAGCATTTT.

The V gene is TRBV1, the J gene TRBJ2-5; the DNA was not used to check the table's D call, TRBD1. TRBV1 corresponds to a pseudogene. The CDR3 runs to 17 residues. This CDR3 is CTSSLSGTHNHQETQYF. In nucleotides, the CDR3 is TGCACCAGCAGCCTCTCCGGGACACATAACCACCAAGAGACCCAGTACTTC.

In this sample, this clone turned up a few times. The chain carries TRBV7-3 and TRBJ2-2, with 9 bases identical to TRBD1. V lost 1 base, J lost 2 bases, and 5 bases stayed unmatched. CDR1 is SGHTA, CDR2 FQGTGA, per germline. The CDR3 extends over 17 amino acids. For the CDR3, the DNA is TGTGCCAGCAGCTTAAACCCGGGACAGGGCAACACCGGGGAGCTGTTTTTT. It specifies CASSLNPGQGNTGELFF.

This clone has a handful of counts. The CDR3 loop is CASSYVGRTNTDTQYF. The CDR3 bases are TGTGCCAGCAGTTACGTCGGCAGGACAAACACAGATACGCAGTATTTT. This sequence joins TRBV6-5 and TRBJ2-3; tentatively, D is TRBD1 (5 bases). V was cut by 2 bases and J by 2 bases, with 14 bases left in between. The CDR3 consists of 16 residues. Germline CDR1 MNHEY, CDR2 SVGAGI.

This clone was counted a few times. This chain connects TRBV6-6 to TRBJ1-2; TRBD1 matches at 8 bases. Germline assignment: CDR1 MNHNY and CDR2 SVGAGI (reference sequence). This CDR3 has 13 amino acids. V gave up 5 bases and J gave up 5 bases; unmatched junction bases: 4. This chain's CDR3 is CASSPRTGYGYTF. The DNA for the CDR3 is TGTGCCAGCAGTCCCCGGACAGGGTATGGCTACACCTTC.

The V and J genes are TRBV29-1 and TRBJ2-2; possible D gene TRBD2, 7 bases. V dropped 2 bases and J dropped 5 bases, with 9 bases sitting between them. This CDR3 spans 13 amino acids. Germline CDR1 is SQVTM and CDR2 is ANQGSEA. The CDR3 region has the DNA TGCAGCGTTGAAAAGGGGGGGACCGGGGAGCTGTTTTTT. Amino acid sequence: CSVEKGGTGELFF.

V usage is TRBV2 and J usage is TRBJ1-1; D might be TRBD1 (6 bases). The germline gives CDR1 SNHLY, CDR2 FYNNEI. The CDR3 length is 13 residues. The V end lost 7 bases, the J end lost 5 bases, and 14 bases lay between the germline ends. As DNA, the CDR3 is TGTGCCAGCAAGCAGGGGTGGGAAACTGAAGCTTTCTTT. Encoded protein: CASKQGWETEAFF.

Turning to this clone: At one end the junction does not follow the germline gene, possibly because of a read error. The chain recombines TRBV29-1 with TRBJ2-1, with a tentative D call TRBD2 (6 bases). CDR3 length: 14 amino acids. Per the germline V gene, CDR1 is SQVTM and CDR2 is ANQGSEA. The CDR3, as DNA: TGCAGCGTCGTCGGAGGGGTCTCCCACAATGAGCAGTTCTTC. As protein: CSVVGGVSHNEQFF.

This sequence joins TRBV7-3 and TRBJ2-1; D is unresolved. Germline CDR1 is SGHTA and CDR2 is FQGTGA. The CDR3 extends over 15 amino acids. Trimming pared 3 bases from V and 9 bases from J, leaving 18 bases between. CDR3: CASSLIRVTFGEQFF. The CDR3 DNA is TGTGCCAGCAGCTTGATACGAGTTACGTTTGGTGAGCAGTTCTTC.

Ten or more counts support this clone. CDR3 in DNA: TGTGCCAGCAGTCCCGGGGACTCCTACGAGCAGTACTTC. This sequence encodes CASSPGDSYEQYF. The chain links TRBV28 to TRBJ2-7; perhaps TRBD2 as D (5 bases). The CDR3 loop spans 13 amino acids. Germline lookup yields CDR1 MDHEN and CDR2 SYDVKM. Trimming took off 5 bases at V and 0 bases at J, with 8 bases between the two ends.

The chain employs TRBV9 and TRBJ2-5; a weak D match, TRBD2 (5 bases). The CDR3 consists of 13 residues. V was clipped by 0 bases and J by 5 bases, with 8 bases between them. The germline V gene has CDR1 SGDLS and CDR2 YYNGEE. Written as DNA, the CDR3 is TGTGCCAGCAGCGTAGCGGGGTTCGAGACCCAGTACTTC. Protein: CASSVAGFETQYF.

The J gene is TRBJ2-2, the V gene TRBV18; D is possibly TRBD1 (5 bases). The germline gives CDR1 KGHSH, CDR2 LQKENI. Trimming stripped 5 bases from V and 0 bases from J, with 7 bases between. The length of the CDR3 is 14 residues. CDR3 coding DNA: TGTGCCAGCTCATCGACAGCGAACACCGGGGAGCTGTTTTTT. Translation: CASSSTANTGELFF. Full variable domain (outside the CDR3, taken from reference TRBV18 and TRBJ2-2): NAGVMQNPRHLVRRRGQEARLRCSPMKGHSHVYWYRQLPEEGLKFMVYLQKENIIDESGMPKERFSAEFPKEGPSILRIQQVVRGDSAAYFCASSSTANTGELFFGEGSRLTVL.

This clone has a handful of counts. The genes are TRBV4-2 and TRBJ2-5; 7 nucleotides agree with TRBD2. CDR3 length equals 17 residues. The J segment lost 5 bases and the V segment lost 3 bases, leaving 15 bases of the junction unmatched. The germline CDR1 and CDR2 sequences are LGHNA and YNFKEQ. The CDR3: CASSHPRSGLRAETQYF. CDR3 DNA sequence: TGTGCCAGCAGCCACCCACGCTCGGGACTAAGGGCTGAGACCCAGTACTTC.

This chain joins TRBV7-2 and TRBJ2-3, with 11 positions matching TRBD2. The CDR3 totals 16 residues. V dropped 5 bases and J dropped 6; count of bases not matched to a gene: 10. Germline V CDR1 and CDR2: SGHTA, FQGNSA. The CDR3 protein is CASSTLAGGPGDTQYF. The CDR3 nucleotides read TGTGCCAGCAGCACTTTAGCGGGAGGGCCGGGGGATACGCAGTATTTT.

This clone was seen a few times. The genes are TRBV28 and TRBJ1-1; D remains ambiguous. This CDR3 has 14 residues. V was clipped by 2 bases and J by 4 bases, with 11 bases between them. CDR1 MDHEN and CDR2 SYDVKM come from the germline V gene. The CDR3 is CASSLPGGSTEAFF. In DNA, the CDR3 is TGTGCCAGCAGTTTACCGGGCGGGAGCACTGAAGCTTTCTTT.

This clone was picked up a small number of times. This chain links TRBV28 with TRBJ1-5, with D possibly being TRBD1 (6 bases). The CDR3 contains 14 residues. Deletions cut 5 bases from V and 2 bases from J, with 10 bases between. Germline values: CDR1 MDHEN, CDR2 SYDVKM. DNA for the CDR3: TGTGCCAGCAGTAATTACAGGGGCAATCAGCCCCAGCATTTT. Protein: CASSNYRGNQPQHF.

The rearrangement uses TRBV11-2 and TRBJ2-5; D is possibly TRBD1 (5 bases). V dropped 4 bases and J dropped 4 bases, with 10 bases sitting between them. The germline V gene has CDR1 SGHAT and CDR2 FQNNGV. The CDR3 is 13 amino acids. DNA of the CDR3: TGTGCCAGCAGCTCAAGGGGTGTAGAGACCCAGTACTTC. It is translated as CASSSRGVETQYF.

This clone showed up just a few times. The rearrangement joins TRBV28 to TRBJ2-7, with 7 bases identical to TRBD2. V lost 8 bases to trimming and J lost 1 base; unmatched junction nucleotides: 11. CDR1 and CDR2 from the germline V gene are MDHEN and SYDVKM. The CDR3 covers 15 residues. As DNA, the CDR3 is TGTGCCAGCCGTACCCCGGGAGGCAGGTCCTACGAGCAGTACTTC. Translation: CASRTPGGRSYEQYF.

The rearrangement uses TRBV7-2 and TRBJ2-5, with D uncertain. Trimming pared 1 base from V and 5 bases from J, leaving 5 bases between. This CDR3 is built from 12 residues. The V gene's germline CDR1 is SGHTA and CDR2 FQGNSA. CDR3 residues: CASSLVSETQYF. As DNA, the CDR3 is TGTGCCAGCAGCTTAGTTTCGGAGACCCAGTACTTC.

The chain joins TRBV18 to TRBJ2-7; the match to TRBD2 covers 10 bases. The junction had 3 bases not matched to a gene; V was cut back by 0 bases and J by 4 bases. The CDR3 length is 15 residues. Germline V gene data show CDR1 as KGHSH and CDR2 as LQKENI. The CDR3 sequence: CASSPPAGGPYEQYF. For the CDR3, the DNA is TGTGCCAGCTCACCACCAGCGGGAGGGCCTTACGAGCAGTACTTC.

V is TRBV25-1 and J is TRBJ2-7; D is ambiguous. Germline CDR1 MGHDK, CDR2 SYGVNS. The CDR3 spans 13 residues. V shed 3 bases and J shed 2 bases, with 8 bases lying between them. The CDR3 coding sequence is TGTGCCAGCAGTGACGGGTCTCCCTACGAGCAGTACTTC. Translated: CASSDGSPYEQYF.

J is TRBJ2-1 and V is TRBV4-3; 11 nucleotides line up with TRBD2. CDR1 is LGHNA and CDR2 is YSLEER in the germline V gene. CDR3 size: 19 residues. V was pared by 4 bases and J by 0 bases, with 11 bases of the junction left unmatched. The CDR3 region is CASSRGTSGRMSSYNEQFF. For the CDR3, the DNA is TGCGCCAGCAGCCGGGGGACTAGCGGCCGTATGAGCTCCTACAATGAGCAGTTCTTC.

This clone was seen more than once but under ten times. This rearrangement joins TRBV7-2 to TRBJ2-7; 14 bases fit TRBD2. Germline-derived CDR1 and CDR2 are SGHTA and FQGNSA. The CDR3 extends over 15 amino acids. V lost 5 bases, J lost 5 bases, and 5 bases stayed unmatched. CDR3 sequence reads: CASSPGLAGDDEQYF. For the CDR3, the DNA is TGTGCCAGCAGCCCGGGACTAGCGGGAGATGACGAGCAGTACTTC.

This clone appeared a few times. The genes are TRBV28 and TRBJ1-1; 8 bases line up with TRBD1. V lost 6 bases to trimming and J lost 1 base; unmatched junction nucleotides: 7. Germline V gene lookup returns CDR1 MDHEN and CDR2 SYDVKM. The CDR3 extends over 15 amino acids. CDR3 amino acids: CASRAQGAQNTEAFF. The DNA of the CDR3 is TGTGCCAGCAGAGCTCAGGGGGCGCAGAACACTGAAGCTTTCTTT.